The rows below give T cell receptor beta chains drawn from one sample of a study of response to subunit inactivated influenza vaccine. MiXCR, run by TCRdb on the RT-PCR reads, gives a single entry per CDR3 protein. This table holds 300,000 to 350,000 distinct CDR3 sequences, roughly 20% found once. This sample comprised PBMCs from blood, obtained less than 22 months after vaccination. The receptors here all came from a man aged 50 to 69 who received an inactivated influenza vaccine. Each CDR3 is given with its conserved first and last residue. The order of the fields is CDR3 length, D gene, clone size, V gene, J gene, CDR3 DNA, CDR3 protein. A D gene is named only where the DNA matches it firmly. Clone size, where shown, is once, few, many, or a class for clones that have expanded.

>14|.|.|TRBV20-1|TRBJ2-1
TGCAGTGCGACCGGGACTGAATATTACAATGAGCAGTTCTTC
CSATGTEYYNEQFF
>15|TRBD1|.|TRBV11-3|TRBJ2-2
TGTGCCAGCAGCCGGTCCGGACAGGGGGCCGGGGAGCTGTTTTTT
CASSRSGQGAGELFF
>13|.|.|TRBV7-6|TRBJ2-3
TGTGCCAGCAGCTTATCGGAGGTTGATACGCAGTATTTT
CASSLSEVDTQYF
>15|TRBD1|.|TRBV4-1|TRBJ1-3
TGCGCCAGCAGCCGAGACAGGGGCGGCGGAAACACCATATATTTT
CASSRDRGGGNTIYF
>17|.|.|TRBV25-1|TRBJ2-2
TGTGCCAGCAGGCCGGGACTCTTCCGACAAAGTAACGGGGAGCTGTTTTTT
CASRPGLFRQSNGELFF
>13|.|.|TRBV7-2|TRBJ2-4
TGTGCCAGCTCCATGGGAGCCAAAAACATTCAGTACTTC
CASSMGAKNIQYF
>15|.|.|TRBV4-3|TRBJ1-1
TGCGCCAGCAGCCAAGATCTTGGCAGATACACTGAAGCTTTCTTT
CASSQDLGRYTEAFF
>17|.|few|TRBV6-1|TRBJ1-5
TGTGCCAGCAGTGATAGGTTTAGCATGATCAGCAATCAGCCCCAGCATTTT
CASSDRFSMISNQPQHF
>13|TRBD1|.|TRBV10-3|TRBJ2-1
TGTGCCATCAGGAGACAGGGGGAGAATGAGCAGTTCTTC
CAIRRQGENEQFF
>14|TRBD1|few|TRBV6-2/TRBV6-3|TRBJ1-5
TGTGCCAGCAGTTATGGACAGGGTAGTCAGCCCCAGCATTTT
CASSYGQGSQPQHF
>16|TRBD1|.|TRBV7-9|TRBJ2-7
TGTGCCAGCAGCGTGTCGGACAGGGTTCGCTCCTACGAGCAGTACTTC
CASSVSDRVRSYEQYF
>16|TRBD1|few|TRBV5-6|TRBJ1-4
TGTGCCAGCAGCTTCTTTCCCGGGACAGGGGGTGAAAAACTGTTTTTT
CASSFFPGTGGEKLFF
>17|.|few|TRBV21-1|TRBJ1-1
TGTGCCAGCAGCAAACAGGTTTACAGGGACCAGAACACTGAAGCTTTCTTT
CASSKQVYRDQNTEAFF
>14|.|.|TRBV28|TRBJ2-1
TGTGCCAGCAGTACAGGGACCACCTACAATGAGCAGTTCTTC
CASSTGTTYNEQFF
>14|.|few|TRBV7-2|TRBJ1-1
TGTGCCAGCAGCTTAGCGTTAGTGAACACTGAAGCTTTCTTT
CASSLALVNTEAFF
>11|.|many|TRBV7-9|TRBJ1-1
TGTGCCAGCACCCCGGCGGCTGAAGCTTTCTTT
CASTPAAEAFF
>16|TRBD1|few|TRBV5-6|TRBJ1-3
TGTGCCAGCAGCTTGATAGCAGGGGGCGCCGGAAACACCATATATTTT
CASSLIAGGAGNTIYF
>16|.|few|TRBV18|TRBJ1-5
TGTGCCAGCTCACCACCGGGCCAGCCCATGAATCAGCCCCAGCATTTT
CASSPPGQPMNQPQHF
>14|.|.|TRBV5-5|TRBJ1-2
TGTGCCAGCAGCCAGGAAACTTATGTATATGGCTACACCTTC
CASSQETYVYGYTF
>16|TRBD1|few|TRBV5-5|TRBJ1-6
TGTGCCAGCAGCTTGCCTAGCTCCAGGGGGAATTCACCCCTCCACTTT
CASSLPSSRGNSPLHF
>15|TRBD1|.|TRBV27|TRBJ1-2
TGTGCCAGCAGTCCCGGGAGGACAGGGGAGTATGGCTACACCTTC
CASSPGRTGEYGYTF
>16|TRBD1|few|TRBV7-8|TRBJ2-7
TGTGCCAGCAGCATACAACCGGGACAGGCCGCTAACGAGCAGTACTTC
CASSIQPGQAANEQYF
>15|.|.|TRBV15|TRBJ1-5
TGTGCCACCAGCAGAGATCTGAGGGGTTATCAGCCCCAGCATTTT
CATSRDLRGYQPQHF